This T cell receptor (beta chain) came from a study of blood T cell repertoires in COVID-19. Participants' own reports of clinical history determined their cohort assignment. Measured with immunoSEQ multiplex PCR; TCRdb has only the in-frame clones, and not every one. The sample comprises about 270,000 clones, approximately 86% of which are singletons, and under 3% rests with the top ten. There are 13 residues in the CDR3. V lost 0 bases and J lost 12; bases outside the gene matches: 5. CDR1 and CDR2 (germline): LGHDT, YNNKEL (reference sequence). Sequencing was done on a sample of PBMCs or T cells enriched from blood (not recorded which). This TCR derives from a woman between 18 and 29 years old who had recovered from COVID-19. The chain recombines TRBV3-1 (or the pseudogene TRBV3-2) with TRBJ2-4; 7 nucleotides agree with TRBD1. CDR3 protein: CASSQDDRAYQYF. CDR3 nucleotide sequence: TGTGCCAGCAGCCAAGATGACAGGGCTTATCAGTACTTC.